One and the same sample provided the 30 T cell receptor beta chains below, sequenced in a study of identical twins' blood T cells. One entry per CDR3 protein, called by TCRdb with MiXCR from the 5' RACE reads. The sample lists fewer than 450,000 distinct CDR3 sequences; roughly 27% were seen once. Sequencing input: PBMCs. The receptor source for this set is a woman aged 18 to 55 in good health.

There are a few counts of this clonotype. The chain links TRBV7-9 to TRBJ1-2; D is uncertain. Deletions cut 5 bases from V and 3 bases from J, with 16 bases between. Germline V lookup: CDR1 SEHNR, CDR2 FQNEAQ (reference sequence). CDR3 length: 15 residues. In DNA, the CDR3 is TGTGCCAGCAGCCTACTATACCTAAGGGACTATGGCTACACCTTC. This encodes CASSLLYLRDYGYTF.

This clonotype has at least ten counts. CDR3: CASTPQTGSNYGYTF. The DNA for the CDR3 is TGTGCCAGCACCCCCCAGACAGGGTCCAACTATGGCTACACCTTC. The rearrangement joins TRBV9 to TRBJ1-2, with 7 bases aligning to TRBD1. The length of the CDR3 is 15 residues. Germline values: CDR1 SGDLS, CDR2 YYNGEE. Trimming took 6 bases from V and 2 from J; bases not matched to a gene: 10. Based on the CDR3 plus reference TRBV9 and TRBJ1-2, the full variable domain is DSGVTQTPKHLITATGQRVTLRCSPRSGDLSVYWYQQSLDQGLQFLIQYYNGEERAKGNILERFSAQQFPDLHSELNLSSLELGDSALYFCASTPQTGSNYGYTFGSGTRLTVV.

The rearrangement uses TRBV11-2 and TRBJ2-3; 11 bases are a match to TRBD2. Losses at the gene ends were 5 bases for V and 4 bases for J; bases not matched to a gene: 5. CDR1 is SGHAT, CDR2 FQNNGV, per germline. This CDR3 has 15 amino acids. In nucleotides, the CDR3 is TGTGCCAGCAGCCAACTAGCGGGAGCACCAGATACGCAGTATTTT. Residues: CASSQLAGAPDTQYF.

The chain employs TRBV2 and TRBJ1-4, with 9 nucleotides matching TRBD1. There are 16 residues in the CDR3. From germline, CDR1 is SNHLY and CDR2 FYNNEI. V was pared by 3 bases and J by 4 bases, with 6 bases of the junction left unmatched. CDR3 protein: CASSDTGGAYNEKLFF. The CDR3 DNA reads TGTGCCAGCAGTGATACAGGGGGCGCATATAATGAAAAACTGTTTTTT. Full variable domain (rest looked up from reference TRBV2 and TRBJ1-4): EPEVTQTPSHQVTQMGQEVILRCVPISNHLYFYWYRQILGQKVEFLVSFYNNEISEKSEIFDDQFSVERPDGSNFTLKIRSTKLEDSAMYFCASSDTGGAYNEKLFFGSGTQLSVL.

This clonotype was observed at least ten times. The genes are TRBV2 and TRBJ2-7; D is unclear. The CDR3 is made up of 15 amino acids. V was cut by 4 bases and J by 2 bases, with 15 bases left in between. Germline V gives CDR1 SNHLY, CDR2 FYNNEI. CDR3: CASSAVRRDPYEQYF. CDR3 nucleotides: TGTGCCAGCAGTGCCGTTAGACGTGACCCCTACGAGCAGTACTTC.

This chain links TRBV18 with TRBJ2-7; TRBD2 is a possible D gene (6 bases). This CDR3 spans 14 amino acids. Germline loops: CDR1 KGHSH, CDR2 LQKENI. V was trimmed by 5 bases and J by 4 bases, leaving 15 bases between them. CDR3 nucleotide sequence: TGTGCCAGCTCATTATCTGGGGGGAATTACGAGCAGTACTTC. This sequence encodes CASSLSGGNYEQYF. The whole variable domain, filled in from reference TRBV18 and TRBJ2-7, reads NAGVMQNPRHLVRRRGQEARLRCSPMKGHSHVYWYRQLPEEGLKFMVYLQKENIIDESGMPKERFSAEFPKEGPSILRIQQVVRGDSAAYFCASSLSGGNYEQYFGPGTRLTVT.

This chain connects TRBV6-1 to TRBJ2-7, with D hard to call. CDR3 length: 11 residues. Germline CDR1 reads MNHNS; CDR2 reads SASEGT. V was clipped by 4 bases and J by 6 bases, with 7 bases between them. The CDR3 loop is CASSAFGEQYF. The CDR3 coding sequence is TGTGCCAGCAGTGCGTTTGGCGAGCAGTACTTC.

V is TRBV11-2 and J is TRBJ1-5; D is possibly TRBD1 (5 bases). CDR3 length: 15 amino acids. Per the germline V gene, CDR1 is SGHAT and CDR2 is FQNNGV. Between the trimmed V and J ends, which lost 3 bases and 5 bases, there was a span of 14 bases. The CDR3 coding sequence is TGTGCCAGCAGCTTGAGGCCCGGGGACGATCAGCCCCAGCATTTT. Its translation is CASSLRPGDDQPQHF.

A note on this clonotype: A much larger clone differs by one base, so this may be a read error. J is TRBJ1-1 and V is TRBV29-1; D is possibly TRBD1 (5 bases). The CDR3 contains 13 residues. The germline CDR1 and CDR2 sequences are SQVTM and ANQGSEA. This CDR3 is CGVGGRVNTEAFF. The CDR3 nucleotides are TGCGGCGTTGGAGGCAGGGTGAACACTGAAGCTTTCTTT. Full variable domain (rest looked up from reference TRBV29-1 and TRBJ1-1): SAVISQKPSRDICQRGTSLTIQCQVDSQVTMMFWYRQQPGQSLTLIATANQGSEATYESGFVIDKFPISRPNLTFSTLTVSNMSPEDSSIYLCGVGGRVNTEAFFGQGTRLTVV.

The chain combines TRBV19 with TRBJ2-1; no clear D gene. The CDR3 totals 14 residues. The V gene lost 7 bases and the J gene lost 8 bases, with 18 bases spanning the gap. Germline V gene data show CDR1 as LNHDA and CDR2 as SQIVND (reference sequence). The CDR3 loop is CASTLTRLKDEQFF. Here the CDR3 DNA reads TGTGCCAGTACTCTCACCAGGCTTAAGGATGAGCAGTTCTTC.

V usage is TRBV29-1 and J usage is TRBJ2-5; 9 nucleotides line up with TRBD2. The germline gives CDR1 SQVTM, CDR2 ANQGSEA. The CDR3 length is 11 residues. Trimming removed 7 bases from V and 5 bases from J; junction bases left unmatched: 2. The CDR3 spells CSAGLAETQYF. In nucleotides, the CDR3 is TGCAGCGCCGGACTAGCGGAGACCCAGTACTTC.

The genes are TRBV9 and TRBJ1-1; possibly TRBD1 for D (5 bases). Trimming took off 0 bases at V and 5 bases at J, with 11 bases between the two ends. This CDR3 has 14 amino acids. Germline assignment: CDR1 SGDLS and CDR2 YYNGEE. For the CDR3, the DNA is TGTGCCAGCAGCGTAGAGGCAGGGAGGACTGAAGCTTTCTTT. It yields the protein CASSVEAGRTEAFF.

V gene TRBV5-1 combines with J gene TRBJ1-1, with D maybe TRBD1 (5 bases). Germline V gives CDR1 SGHRS, CDR2 YFSETQ. The CDR3 covers 15 residues. The germline V and J ends were trimmed by 0 bases and 6 bases, with 15 bases remaining between them. CDR3 amino acids: CASSLAWQGTPEAFF. CDR3 in DNA: TGCGCCAGCAGCTTGGCCTGGCAGGGAACACCTGAAGCTTTCTTT.

The rearrangement uses TRBV2 and TRBJ2-3, with a possible D match to TRBD1 (5 bases). Germline CDR1 reads SNHLY; CDR2 reads FYNNEI. This CDR3 region has 14 residues. V lost 11 bases and J 2 bases, leaving 17 bases between the germline ends. This chain's CDR3 is CAAAKGAHTDTQYF. In DNA, the CDR3 is TGTGCCGCAGCAAAAGGGGCCCACACAGATACGCAGTATTTT.

This clonotype was seen a handful of times. The gene calls are TRBV7-8 and TRBJ1-4, with 7 positions matching TRBD1. In germline, CDR1 is SGHVS, CDR2 FQNEAQ. V gave up 0 bases and J gave up 8 bases; unmatched junction bases: 9. This CDR3 comprises 16 residues. CDR3 sequence: CASSLAYPGQLEKLFF. The CDR3 coding sequence is TGTGCCAGCAGCTTAGCGTACCCGGGACAGTTGGAAAAACTGTTTTTT. The entire variable domain, with the rest obtained from reference TRBV7-8 and TRBJ1-4, is as follows: GAGVSQSPRYKVAKRGQDVALRCDPISGHVSLFWYQQALGQGPEFLTYFQNEAQLDKSGLPSDRFFAERPEGSVSTLKIQRTQQEDSAVYLCASSLAYPGQLEKLFFGSGTQLSVL.

The rearrangement uses TRBV7-2 and TRBJ2-2; unclear D gene. There are 15 residues in the CDR3. Trimming stripped 3 bases from V and 1 base from J, with 9 bases between. CDR1 is SGHTA and CDR2 is FQGNSA in the germline V gene. For the CDR3, the DNA is TGTGCCAGCAGCTTTGAGCTGGTGAACACCGGGGAGCTGTTTTTT. It translates to CASSFELVNTGELFF.

Here the CDR3 reads CAWSDETARLTDTQYF. Written as DNA, the CDR3 is TGTGCCTGGAGTGACGAAACAGCAAGACTCACAGATACGCAGTATTTT. J is TRBJ2-3 and V is TRBV30; the D is unclear. The CDR3 length is 16 residues. CDR1 GTSNPN and CDR2 SVGIG come from the germline V gene (reference sequence). V was trimmed by 1 base and J by 2 bases, leaving 16 bases between them.

The CDR3 DNA is TGTGCCAGCAGCTTAAGGCACGCACCGAACACCGGGGAGCTGTTTTTT. Translating it yields CASSLRHAPNTGELFF. The V and J genes are TRBV7-6 and TRBJ2-2, with D unclear. From germline, CDR1 is SGHVS and CDR2 FNYEAQ. Between the trimmed V and J ends, which lost 2 bases and 0 bases, there was a span of 10 bases. This CDR3 comprises 16 residues.

The chain has TRBV20-1 and TRBJ2-5; maybe TRBD1 (6 bases). The CDR3 totals 12 residues. Germline CDR1 DFQATT, CDR2 SNEGSKA (reference sequence). V gave up 3 bases and J gave up 5 bases, with 10 bases separating them. The CDR3 DNA is TGCAGTGCTAGTGGGGGCCGGGAGACCCAGTACTTC. It encodes CSASGGRETQYF.

The chain combines TRBV5-6 with TRBJ1-1; no reliable D call. The CDR3 has 15 residues. Germline V CDR1 and CDR2: SGHDT, YYEEEE. V was pared by 0 bases and J by 0 bases, with 9 bases between. Here the CDR3 reads CASSLGERVNTEAFF. CDR3 DNA sequence: TGTGCCAGCAGCTTGGGGGAGCGGGTGAACACTGAAGCTTTCTTT. Drawing the rest from reference TRBV5-6 and TRBJ1-1, the complete variable domain is DAGVTQSPTHLIKTRGQQVTLRCSPKSGHDTVSWYQQALGQGPQFIFQYYEEEERQRGNFPDRFSGHQFPNYSSELNVNALLLGDSALYLCASSLGERVNTEAFFGQGTRLTVV.

As concerns this clonotype: Mismatch with germline at one junction end may stem from a read error. The chain joins TRBV27 to TRBJ2-1, with a possible D match to TRBD2 (5 bases). The germline V gene encodes CDR1 MNHEY and CDR2 SMNVEV (reference sequence). CDR3 size: 13 residues. The CDR3 DNA reads as TGTGCCAGCAGTTTCGGCGGGTACAATGTGCAGTTCTTC. Translated, it gives CASSFGGYNVQFF.

This clonotype was seen only a few times. This chain links TRBV7-8 with TRBJ2-2; D is ambiguous. CDR1 and CDR2 (germline): SGHVS, FQNEAQ. The V end was cut by 1 base, the J end by 1 base, with 10 bases between. This CDR3 contains 16 residues. The CDR3 sequence is CASSLVRGRNTGELFF. CDR3 sequence (DNA): TGTGCCAGCAGCTTAGTGCGTGGCAGGAACACCGGGGAGCTGTTTTTT. Full variable domain (rest looked up from reference TRBV7-8 and TRBJ2-2): GAGVSQSPRYKVAKRGQDVALRCDPISGHVSLFWYQQALGQGPEFLTYFQNEAQLDKSGLPSDRFFAERPEGSVSTLKIQRTQQEDSAVYLCASSLVRGRNTGELFFGEGSRLTVL.

CDR3 amino acids: CASSLASGTSQGHEQFF. CDR3 bases: TGTGCCAGCAGCTTAGCGTCCGGGACATCCCAGGGACATGAGCAGTTCTTC. The rearrangement links TRBV7-9 to TRBJ2-1, with a weak D call TRBD1 (6 bases). Trimming cost V 0 bases and J 8 bases, with 20 bases left between them. Per germline, CDR1 SEHNR and CDR2 FQNEAQ (reference sequence). The CDR3 spans 17 residues. Using reference TRBV7-9 and TRBJ2-1 for the parts outside the CDR3, the full variable domain is DTGVSQNPRHKITKRGQNVTFRCDPISEHNRLYWYRQTLGQGPEFLTYFQNEAQLEKSRLLSDRFSAERPKGSFSTLEIQRTEQGDSAMYLCASSLASGTSQGHEQFFGPGTRLTVL.

Regarding this clonotype: This may arise from a read error, as a much more abundant clone is one base away. The V call is TRBV29-1, the J call TRBJ1-1, with D maybe TRBD1 (5 bases). CDR1 is SQVTM, CDR2 ANQGSEA, per germline. The V end was cut by 5 bases, the J end by 3 bases, with 25 bases between. The CDR3 extends over 17 amino acids. CDR3 residues: CSVHNPAGSWEHTEAFF. The CDR3 DNA follows: TGCAGCGTTCACAATCCAGCAGGGTCATGGGAGCACACTGAAGCTTTCTTT. Variable domain in full (rest from reference TRBV29-1 and TRBJ1-1): SAVISQKPSRDICQRGTSLTIQCQVDSQVTMMFWYRQQPGQSLTLIATANQGSEATYESGFVIDKFPISRPNLTFSTLTVSNMSPEDSSIYLCSVHNPAGSWEHTEAFFGQGTRLTVV.

This clonotype was detected many times. The chain recombines TRBV2 with TRBJ1-1; weak D call: TRBD1 (5 bases). Germline values: CDR1 SNHLY, CDR2 FYNNEI. V was shortened by 6 bases and J by 0 bases, with 11 bases between the two germline ends. The CDR3 has 14 residues. CDR3 loop: CASREGRLNTEAFF. The CDR3 DNA sequence: TGTGCCAGCAGGGAGGGACGGCTGAACACTGAAGCTTTCTTT.

V usage is TRBV7-2 and J usage is TRBJ2-3, with 8 bases matching TRBD2. The CDR3 spans 16 residues. Losses at the gene ends were 1 base for V and 6 bases for J; bases not matched to a gene: 9. Germline CDR1 is SGHTA and CDR2 is FQGNSA. CDR3 nucleotide sequence: TGTGCCAGCAGCTTAGGACGAGCGGGAGCAGGGGATACGCAGTATTTT. This codes for CASSLGRAGAGDTQYF.

The chain joins TRBV15 to TRBJ2-5; D is unresolved. Germline V gene sequence: CDR1 LNHNV, CDR2 YYDKDF (reference sequence). The CDR3 totals 15 residues. Trimming cost V 0 bases and J 4 bases, with 12 bases left between them. The CDR3 sequence: CATSRERTVVETQYF. The DNA of the CDR3 is TGTGCCACCAGCAGAGAAAGAACAGTCGTAGAGACCCAGTACTTC.

The chain couples TRBV12-5 to TRBJ1-1, with D perhaps matching TRBD1 (6 bases). Germline CDR1 reads LGHNT; CDR2 reads FRNRAP. The CDR3 consists of 16 residues. DNA of the CDR3: TGTGTCAGTACAGCGGGGGCGACTCTTGGGGACACTGAAGCTTTCTTT. The encoded protein is CVSTAGATLGDTEAFF.

This clonotype was observed many times. This chain uses TRBV27 with TRBJ1-2; the D gene is possibly TRBD1 (5 bases). The CDR3 consists of 11 residues. V dropped 8 bases and J dropped 4 bases, with 8 bases sitting between them. Germline CDR1 MNHEY, CDR2 SMNVEV (reference sequence). The CDR3 DNA is TGTGCCAGCTCTGGGGCCTATGGCTACACCTTC. It translates to CASSGAYGYTF.

The rearrangement links TRBV10-3 to TRBJ1-2; 8 positions agree with TRBD1. This CDR3 contains 11 residues. Germline V CDR1 and CDR2: ENHRY, SYGVKD. V shed 10 bases, J shed 8 bases, and the junction held 6 bases outside the gene matches. CDR3 in DNA: TGTGCCACTTCGACAGGGGACGGCTACACCTTC. This codes for CATSTGDGYTF.